This record looks at one T cell receptor beta chain sequence and its context. This clone has ten or more counts. Which antigen it targets is not known. Per-nucleotide qualities are absent, and no much larger clonotype sits a single base away. The sample belongs to a study of cytomegalovirus exposure and HLA in healthy donors (dated by TCRdb to the late 2010s). Broadly, across the study: According to an earlier analysis of several hundred of the donors, roughly 180 million T cells yielded 95 million to 140 million unique TCR beta sequences and about 300 Gb of sequence data. About 300 gigabases of sequencing data and around 88 million unique TCR sequences made up an early release that covered around 640 HLA-typed donors. Among the roughly 400 genotyped donors, under 90% belonged to the genetic ancestry cluster associated with self-reported Caucasian donors. The study aimed to test whether cataloging public T cell receptors could reveal signatures of past pathogen exposure. The T cell repertoires of several hundred subjects were profiled by immunosequencing and related to cytomegalovirus serostatus. A separate validation cohort of 90 to 150 different subjects was used in addition to the 666-subject first cohort. The study combined high-throughput TCR immunosequencing, statistical association of individual TCRs with disease status, and machine learning to predict cytomegalovirus infection status. In a later analysis, previously published TCR beta repertoires from about 640 donors were re-analyzed and high-resolution HLA genotyping was added so that TCR occurrence patterns could be studied. Rather than using new phenotypic data, the later analysis identified candidate immune exposures from TCR beta sequences and from how often those sequences occurred across donors. To decide whether each TCR beta V gene segment behaved as functional or pseudogenic, an earlier analysis of some 570 of the donors relied on high-throughput TCR beta sequencing. Donor age, sex, ethnicity and CMV serostatus were collected together with the repertoire data. A later genetic analysis used genome-wide SNP genotypes for about 55% of the 666 donors, treating that subset as a discovery cohort. All discovery cohort repertoires had been generated using a single sequencing platform. Class I and class II HLA loci were covered by the typing at four-digit resolution. Typing coverage differed by locus: A, B, C, DRB1 and DQB1 were typed in about 620-630 donors, DQA1 in 500 to 550, DPA1 in 600 to 610, and DPB1 in about 450. Several DR-DQ haplotypes were handled as single units for association and clustering because linkage in the cohort was strong. Among about 390 genotyped donors of the cohort, an average of approximately 240,000 unique TCR beta nucleotide sequences were sequenced per donor, around 20% of them non-productive. Points the paper makes about the study in general: While some public TCRs were present in many individuals, most TCR sequences turned up only very rarely across donors. According to the authors, the approach could potentially be generalized to other disease states and immunological phenotypes. At a false discovery rate of 0.05, a later analysis linked about 17,000 TCR beta sequences to specific HLA alleles. The cohort was sequenced for TCR beta chains only, and without alpha or paired-chain data the features that could be detected were limited. The classifier was reported to diagnose cytomegalovirus status with high specificity and sensitivity in both the original cohort and the validation cohort. Linkage disequilibrium might explain the correlated functional status among segregating V segments, but an unknown experimental factor could not be ruled out. The sequencing pipeline was judged likely to have produced a cluster of highly shared sequence variants as a technical artifact. In the study, approximately 160 TCR beta chains were listed as associated with cytomegalovirus. In vitro tests confirmed that a few of the cytomegalovirus-associated TCR beta chains recognize cytomegalovirus antigens. A further reported finding was that TCR beta sequences accurately predicted the HLA-A and HLA-B alleles for most subjects in the first cohort. A later analysis found that HLA-associated TCR beta chains were more clonally expanded and had lower generation probabilities than equally common non-associated chains. In a later analysis, TCR association rates were found to vary across HLA loci, with the most associated TCRs seen for DRB1 alleles and the fewest for HLA-C alleles. Because HLA typing was unavailable for some donors at each locus, only the typed subset was used in association tests. Broadly in line with IMGT annotations, most TCR beta V segments showed up in productive rearrangements about 90% or about 30% of the time in an earlier analysis of 587 of the donors. For the cohort, immune exposure information was limited to CMV serostatus. Roughly uniform sequencing depth across donors was assumed in presence/absence analyses, although this assumption may not hold. Some IMGT-functional V segments, including TRBV6-2 and TRBV6-3, could not be distinguished by the 87-base-pair reads and were therefore excluded. In a later genetic analysis, fewer N-insertions in productive TCRs were reported among donors in an Asian-associated ancestry cluster than the 666-donor mean. In a later analysis, several top co-occurrence clusters were reported to appear linked to parvovirus B19, influenza, CMV and Epstein-Barr virus. When HLA alleles, especially DR and DQ, strongly co-occurred, attributing TCR associations to individual alleles was difficult. In a later analysis, most CMV-associated TCR beta chains were found to appear HLA-restricted, with HLA associations seemingly driven largely by CMV exposure. Roughly 15 rarely observed V segments, including chromosome 9 orphons, were excluded from the earlier analysis of some 590 of the donors because counts were too low. An association between a missense DCLRE1C variant and V-gene and J-gene trimming of TCR beta chains was found in a later genetic analysis and replicated in an independent cohort.

Library method: the immunoSEQ multiplex PCR assay. A mixture of 60 forward primers for TCR Vbeta segments and 13 reverse primers for TCR Jbeta segments was used in the multiplex PCR. Amplification of the CDR3 region of rearranged TCR beta genes was performed with a multiplex PCR assay on genomic DNA. The Illumina HiSeq System was used to sequence the amplified TCR beta libraries as 87-base-pair reads. On the study's bioinformatics: A later analysis tallied about 77 million unique TCR beta chains across the approximately 670 repertoires, and approximately 9.9 million of those chains were shared by two or more donors. Raw reads were error-corrected and collapsed into unique sequences by a nearest-neighbor algorithm in which closely related sequences were merged to remove PCR and sequencing errors. CDR3 sequences were aligned to IMGT reference sequences to assign V, D and J gene segments. For a sequence to be retained, a match of at least six nucleotides to both a V gene segment and a J gene segment was required. A rearrangement was called productive if the CDR3 had no stop codons and remained in frame with V and J, and every other rearrangement was called non-productive. Following IMGT convention, CDR3 was defined as the stretch from the second conserved V-encoded cysteine up to the conserved J-encoded phenylalanine. In an earlier analysis of approximately 500 of the donors, sequences lacking an unambiguous match to a single V gene segment were excluded. An earlier analysis of almost 600 of the donors classified V segments as functional when productive rearrangements were above 56.7% and as segregating when the standard deviation between donors was above 5%. To diagnose cytomegalovirus status from the catalog of TCR beta chain sequences, a statistical classification framework was built. V and J gene assignment, in a later analysis, came from comparing TCR nucleotide sequences with IMGT/GENE-DB human TR gene sequences. A later analysis assigned CDR3 sequences and most-parsimonious VDJ recombination scenarios with the TCRdist pipeline. In a later analysis, every TCR beta chain was defined by the combination of its CDR3 amino acid sequence and its V-gene family, and reads without a unique V-gene family were dropped. As a way to deal with suspected cross-contamination and a sequencing artifact, a later analysis dropped 640 or so nucleotide sequences that were highly shared and had low generation probability. In a later analysis, a clonal expansion index was calculated for each public chain from normalized within-repertoire ranks of inferred template counts. A later analysis computed generation probabilities with a VDJ recombination model fitted to out-of-frame rearrangements, and checked the results against IGoR. In a later analysis, hypergeometric tests were used to score TCR-TCR, TCR-HLA and TCR-CMV co-occurrence, with a repertoire-size bias correction applied to TCR pairs. To estimate false discovery rates, a later analysis permuted the HLA or CMV assignments 20 times. In a later analysis, co-occurring TCRs were grouped using DBSCAN, with TCRdist sequence similarity added in when clustering inside HLA-allele-positive subsets. Repertoires with fewer than 30,000 or more than 120,000 public chains, plus five repertoires with anomalous nucleotide sharing, were excluded from co-occurrence clustering. In TCRdb, the immuneACCESS table is reduced to in-frame sequences with V and J assigned. These tables do not hold every clone; where another copy was compared, an unresolved V gene accounts for under half, and the others remain unexplained. Clone size and the V and J calls come from that table; the DNA yielded D and trimming. In this sample the table shows 130,000 to 150,000 clones, approximately 78% of which occur a single time. The leading ten clones occupy over 2.5% of the sample.

In total, just over 650 healthy bone marrow donors made up the cohort. Cohort members were all nominally healthy when sampled, although unrecorded immune exposures were likely present. The donor tested CMV seronegative and was one of the 352 seronegative cohort members. A peripheral blood sample was collected from each donor, and TCR beta sequencing was performed on peripheral blood mononuclear cells. The Qiagen DNeasy Blood Extraction Kit was used to extract genomic DNA from the blood cell samples. The CDR3 starts with the cysteine, ends with the phenylalanine, and has 12 residues. The sequence is cut down to CDR3 DNA, 36 bases in frame from base 1. The junction carries 8 bases between V and J, which are trimmed by 3 bases and 6 bases respectively. CDR1 and CDR2 are drawn from the germline V gene: MNHNS, SASEGT.

The receptor chain draws on TRBV6-1 and TRBJ2-5, with the identity of the D gene unclear. The sequence came from a female donor in good health and CMV-seronegative. The sequenced sample was PBMCs. The CDR3 region reads CASSETAKTQYF. The nucleotide sequence is TGTGCCAGCAGTGAGACTGCGAAGACCCAGTACTTC.